This T cell receptor beta chain is from a study of shared T cell receptors in the human thymus. CDR1 DFQATT and CDR2 SNEGSKA come from the germline V gene (reference sequence). The CDR3 is 11 residues long. Trimming left V 6 bases short and J 4 bases short, with 8 bases between. Method: immunoSEQ multiplex PCR; TCRdb's copy keeps in-frame clones and lacks some. The data hold roughly 660,000 clones, with over 75% observed a single time. The same specimen was also included in a second study, on human thymus T cells. As reported in that work: Healthy Finnish infants undergoing corrective surgery for congenital heart defects were the donors. Corrective cardiac surgery supplied the resected thymus tissue. Both thymic and peripheral blood repertoires showed apparently biased V and J usage. Thymic repertoires of unrelated individuals were reported in related research to overlap highly.

The sample comprised thymocytes. This sequence joins TRBV20-1 and TRBJ2-3; no firm D call. This TCR was recovered from a boy in the first two years of life with a congenital heart defect. CDR3 bases: TGCAGTGCCCTAGACTCAGATACGCAGTATTTT. Its protein is CSALDSDTQYF.